The 30 T cell receptor beta chains listed next were all sequenced from one sample in a study of radiation and T cells in renal cell carcinoma. Measured with immunoSEQ multiplex PCR; TCRdb has only the in-frame clones, and not every one. The sample lists 97,000 or so clones, roughly 84% seen once, with less than 7.5% in the top ten. As to time point: blood 4 weeks post-SBRT, at nephrectomy. Treatment of the sample: 15 Gy SBRT to primary tumor, nephrectomy 4 weeks later. Specimen: blood, collected from a patient whose treatment included radiotherapy and nephrectomy. The origin of the receptors is a man in his 60s with renal cell carcinoma.

The chain combines TRBV7-9 with TRBJ2-7; 9 bases are a match to TRBD1. V shed 5 bases and J 6 bases; nucleotides not matched to a gene: 8. Germline CDR1 is SEHNR and CDR2 is FQNEAQ (reference sequence). The CDR3 spans 14 residues. CDR3 DNA sequence: TGTGCCAGCAGCCAGGGACAGGGAGAATCCGAGCAGTACTTC. Amino acids: CASSQGQGESEQYF.

The V and J genes are TRBV18 and TRBJ2-5, with D perhaps matching TRBD2 (5 bases). Per germline, CDR1 KGHSH and CDR2 LQKENI. V lost 5 bases, J lost 5 bases, and 15 bases lay in between. The CDR3 has 14 amino acids. CDR3 in DNA: TGTGCCAGCTCAGCGCCTAGGGAGTCCGAGACCCAGTACTTC. This codes for CASSAPRESETQYF.

This clone showed up just a few times. The chain has TRBV6-1 and TRBJ2-7; 10 nucleotides line up with TRBD1. This CDR3 is 14 amino acids long. Germline trimming cut 4 bases from V and 0 bases from J; bases unmatched to any gene: 0. Germline V gene lookup returns CDR1 MNHNS and CDR2 SASEGT. The CDR3 DNA sequence: TGTGCCAGCAGTGGGACAGGGGGCTCCTACGAGCAGTACTTC. Translating it yields CASSGTGGSYEQYF.

This clone was found many times. The chain is built from TRBV12-1 and TRBJ2-2; TRBD2 is the table's D call, not checked against the DNA. TRBV12-1 is termed a pseudogene. The CDR3 totals 17 residues. In DNA, the CDR3 is TGTGCCAGCAGCTTTGGAGGCGGGAGGGCCACCCCCGGGGAGCTGTTTTTT. It encodes CASSFGGGRATPGELFF.

This clone has a handful of counts. The V gene is TRBV5-1, the J gene TRBJ1-1; no definite D call. This CDR3 comprises 15 residues. Germline V gene sequence: CDR1 SGHRS, CDR2 YFSETQ. Deletions cut 3 bases from V and 1 base from J, with 13 bases between. As DNA, the CDR3 is TGCGCCAGCAGCTCGCAAACCACACCGAACACTGAAGCTTTCTTT. Its protein is CASSSQTTPNTEAFF.

This chain uses TRBV7-3 with TRBJ2-1; D is ambiguous. The CDR3 extends over 15 amino acids. V gave up 0 bases and J gave up 3 bases, with 9 bases separating them. Germline V lookup: CDR1 SGHTA, CDR2 FQGTGA. The CDR3 nucleotides read TGTGCCAGCAGCTTAACGTTACAATACTACAATGAGCAGTTCTTC. Translating gives CASSLTLQYYNEQFF. Combining the CDR3 with reference TRBV7-3 and TRBJ2-1 gives the whole variable domain GAGVSQTPSNKVTEKGKYVELRCDPISGHTALYWYRQSLGQGPEFLIYFQGTGAADDSGLPNDRFFAVRPEGSVSTLKIQRTERGDSAVYLCASSLTLQYYNEQFFGPGTRLTVL.

The CDR3 DNA is TGTGCCAGCAGTTTATCTGCGGGCGGGGAGCTGTTTTTT. Translating gives CASSLSAGGELFF. V is TRBV27 and J is TRBJ2-2, with D possibly matching TRBD2 (5 bases). The CDR3 extends over 13 amino acids. Looked up from germline, CDR1 is MNHEY and CDR2 is SMNVEV (reference sequence). V was shortened by 0 bases and J by 7 bases, with 6 bases between the two germline ends.

At least ten counts were recorded for this clone. This rearrangement joins TRBV19 to TRBJ1-5; D is unresolved. Germline-derived CDR1 and CDR2 are LNHDA and SQIVND (reference sequence). V lost 5 bases, J lost 0 bases, and 5 bases lay in between. The CDR3 runs 13 residues. CDR3 nucleotide sequence: TGTGCCAGTAGTGTCGATAGCAATCAGCCCCAGCATTTT. This sequence encodes CASSVDSNQPQHF.

The rearrangement links TRBV15 to TRBJ1-3; D is uncertain. V dropped 0 bases and J dropped 0 bases, with 9 bases sitting between them. Germline CDR1 and CDR2: LNHNV and YYDKDF (reference sequence). The CDR3 has 16 residues. The CDR3 loop is CATSRDLQSSGNTIYF. In DNA, the CDR3 is TGTGCCACCAGCAGAGATCTTCAGAGCTCTGGAAACACCATATATTTT.

This clone was observed a handful of times. The V gene is TRBV7-2, the J gene TRBJ2-7; no firm D call. Germline-derived CDR1 and CDR2 are SGHTA and FQGNSA. Trimming shortened V by 1 base and J by 0 bases, and 7 bases separated the two germline ends. The CDR3 sequence is 14 residues long. The CDR3 region has the DNA TGTGCCAGCAGCTTAGATGGCTACTCCTACGAGCAGTACTTC. This sequence encodes CASSLDGYSYEQYF.

The sample holds a few counts of this clone. This chain joins TRBV10-3 and TRBJ2-1; 10 bases map to TRBD1. Germline V gives CDR1 ENHRY, CDR2 SYGVKD. The J segment lost 2 bases and the V segment lost 6 bases, leaving 4 bases of the junction unmatched. CDR3 length equals 15 residues. CDR3 DNA sequence: TGTGCCATCAGCCCGACAGGGGGCACCTACAATGAGCAGTTCTTC. Translating it yields CAISPTGGTYNEQFF.

The rearrangement links TRBV5-1 to TRBJ2-1, with D uncertain. The CDR3 is 14 residues long. The germline CDR1 and CDR2 sequences are SGHRS and YFSETQ. The germline V and J ends were trimmed by 5 bases and 2 bases, with 11 bases remaining between them. CDR3 in amino acids: CASRIADTYNEQFF. The CDR3 region has the DNA TGCGCCAGCAGAATAGCTGACACCTACAATGAGCAGTTCTTC.

The rearrangement joins TRBV7-2 to TRBJ2-1, with 8 bases identical to TRBD2. The CDR3 runs 14 residues. Per germline, CDR1 SGHTA and CDR2 FQGNSA. V shed 6 bases and J 5 bases; nucleotides not matched to a gene: 6. The CDR3 DNA reads TGTGCCAGCAGTCGACTAGCGACGGACAATGAGCAGTTCTTC. This codes for CASSRLATDNEQFF. Variable domain in full (rest from reference TRBV7-2 and TRBJ2-1): GAGVSQSPSNKVTEKGKDVELRCDPISGHTALYWYRQSLGQGLEFLIYFQGNSAPDKSGLPSDRFSAERTGGSVSTLTIQRTQQEDSAVYLCASSRLATDNEQFFGPGTRLTVL.

A remark on this clone: The sample contains more than one DNA sequence encoding this CDR3. CDR3 nucleotide sequence: TGTGCCAGCTCACCGACAGGGGGCGAAGAGACCCAGTACTTC. As protein: CASSPTGGEETQYF. The gene calls are TRBV18 and TRBJ2-5; TRBD1 matches at 10 bases. Germline trimming cut 3 bases from V and 3 bases from J; bases unmatched to any gene: 1. The CDR3 is made up of 14 amino acids. CDR1 is KGHSH and CDR2 is LQKENI in the germline V gene.

This sequence joins TRBV28 and TRBJ2-7; 7 nucleotides align to TRBD1. V dropped 4 bases and J dropped 2; count of bases not matched to a gene: 2. The CDR3 runs to 13 residues. Per the germline V gene, CDR1 is MDHEN and CDR2 is SYDVKM. CDR3 loop: CASSYRGTYEQYF. The CDR3 DNA reads as TGTGCCAGCAGTTACAGGGGAACCTACGAGCAGTACTTC.

The chain links TRBV7-8 to TRBJ2-3; 8 positions match TRBD2. Per germline, CDR1 SGHVS and CDR2 FQNEAQ. V was pared by 2 bases and J by 2 bases, with 6 bases of the junction left unmatched. The CDR3 sequence is 16 residues long. The CDR3 region is CASSLSTGGVTDTQYF. The CDR3, as DNA: TGTGCCAGCAGCTTATCAACGGGAGGGGTCACAGATACGCAGTATTTT. Looking up the rest from reference TRBV7-8 and TRBJ2-3 gives the full variable domain: GAGVSQSPRYKVAKRGQDVALRCDPISGHVSLFWYQQALGQGPEFLTYFQNEAQLDKSGLPSDRFFAERPEGSVSTLKIQRTQQEDSAVYLCASSLSTGGVTDTQYFGPGTRLTVL.

The genes are TRBV9 and TRBJ2-5; TRBD2 might be the D (5 bases). CDR1 is SGDLS, CDR2 YYNGEE, per germline. V was cut by 4 bases and J by 3 bases, with 13 bases left in between. The CDR3 covers 14 residues. CDR3 in amino acids: CASSFGLVKETQYF. As DNA, the CDR3 is TGTGCCAGCAGCTTTGGACTGGTGAAAGAGACCCAGTACTTC.

The chain employs TRBV18 and TRBJ2-5, with D uncertain. Germline values: CDR1 KGHSH, CDR2 LQKENI. V was trimmed by 1 base and J by 3 bases, leaving 6 bases between them. This CDR3 is 13 amino acids long. This chain's CDR3 is CASSPQGEETQYF. For the CDR3, the DNA is TGTGCCAGCTCACCACAGGGCGAAGAGACCCAGTACTTC. Full variable domain (rest looked up from reference TRBV18 and TRBJ2-5): NAGVMQNPRHLVRRRGQEARLRCSPMKGHSHVYWYRQLPEEGLKFMVYLQKENIIDESGMPKERFSAEFPKEGPSILRIQQVVRGDSAAYFCASSPQGEETQYFGPGTRLLVL.

V usage is TRBV2 and J usage is TRBJ2-2; a weak D match, TRBD2 (6 bases). The germline V gene encodes CDR1 SNHLY and CDR2 FYNNEI. The CDR3 has 13 residues. With 7 bases removed from V and 7 bases from J, the gap between germline ends came to 13 bases. As DNA, the CDR3 is TGTGCCAGCACCGAACGGGGGATCGGGGAGCTGTTTTTT. It is translated as CASTERGIGELFF.

This chain connects TRBV4-1 to TRBJ1-1; no clear D gene. The CDR3 consists of 15 residues. Germline CDR1 reads MGHRA; CDR2 reads YSYEKL. With 0 bases removed from V and 4 bases from J, the gap between germline ends came to 12 bases. CDR3 residues: CASSQDWDGSTEAFF. DNA of the CDR3: TGCGCCAGCAGCCAAGATTGGGATGGGAGCACTGAAGCTTTCTTT.

This clone was detected only once. The chain couples TRBV10-3 to TRBJ1-1, with TRBD1 matching 9 bases. Per germline, CDR1 ENHRY and CDR2 SYGVKD. With V trimmed by 6 bases and J by 0 bases, 2 bases remained unmatched. CDR3 length equals 14 residues. The CDR3: CAIRQGAMNTEAFF. CDR3 in DNA: TGTGCCATCAGACAGGGGGCGATGAACACTGAAGCTTTCTTT.

The chain uses TRBV27 and TRBJ2-7; TRBD1 aligns across 7 bases. The CDR3 loop spans 14 amino acids. Trimming at V came to 5 bases and at J to 2 bases, leaving 6 bases not matched to a gene. Germline CDR1 MNHEY, CDR2 SMNVEV (reference sequence). CDR3 residues: CASSLHRGPYEQYF. CDR3 nucleotides: TGTGCCAGCAGTCTACACAGGGGCCCCTACGAGCAGTACTTC.

With regard to this clone: The germline gene is not matched at one end of the junction; a read error may be the cause. Other DNA sequences from this sample encode an identical CDR3 as well. The genes are TRBV5-1 and TRBJ2-2, with 7 bases identical to TRBD2. The CDR3 covers 16 residues. CDR1 is SGHRS, CDR2 YFSETQ, per germline. In DNA form, the CDR3 reads TGTGCCAGCAGCTCCTCAGAATTGGGCGGAGCGGGAAAGCTGTTTTTT. This sequence encodes CASSSSELGGAGKLFF.

This CDR3 reads CASSTDRGKTGELFF. The CDR3 DNA reads TGTGCCAGCAGTACAGACAGGGGGAAAACCGGGGAGCTGTTTTTT. This rearrangement joins TRBV27 to TRBJ2-2; 9 nucleotides agree with TRBD1. V dropped 5 bases and J dropped 5; count of bases not matched to a gene: 6. From germline, CDR1 is MNHEY and CDR2 SMNVEV (reference sequence). The CDR3 has 15 amino acids.

The chain has TRBV21-1 and TRBJ2-7; the D segment call TRBD1 is taken from the table without a DNA check. TRBV21-1 counts as a pseudogene. The CDR3 contains 14 residues. Written as DNA, the CDR3 is TGTGCCAGCAGTCACCCCGGGACAGGCTACGAGCAGTACTTC. This sequence encodes CASSHPGTGYEQYF.

In this sample, this clone turned up once. The V call is TRBV15, the J call TRBJ2-1; 7 bases map to TRBD2. After removal of 8 bases from V and 8 bases from J, the junction contained 18 bases not matched to a gene. From germline, CDR1 is LNHNV and CDR2 YYDKDF (reference sequence). The CDR3 spans 16 residues. The CDR3 region is CATGRKALVGGDEQFF. The DNA for the CDR3 is TGTGCCACCGGGCGTAAGGCATTGGTGGGGGGGGATGAGCAGTTCTTC. Complete variable domain (other parts from reference TRBV15 and TRBJ2-1): DAMVIQNPRYQVTQFGKPVTLSCSQTLNHNVMYWYQQKSSQAPKLLFHYYDKDFNNEADTPDNFQSRRPNTSFCFLDIRSPGLGDTAMYLCATGRKALVGGDEQFFGPGTRLTVL.

This chain uses TRBV10-2 with TRBJ2-5; D gene unclear. The V end was cut by 6 bases, the J end by 5 bases, with 19 bases between. The CDR3 totals 15 residues. Per germline, CDR1 WSHSY and CDR2 SAAADI. The CDR3 loop is CASSYGLDGEETQYF. CDR3 sequence (DNA): TGCGCCAGCAGCTACGGGCTCGACGGCGAGGAGACCCAGTACTTC.

This clone is a singleton in its sample. The V and J genes are TRBV5-1 and TRBJ2-3, with 9 bases fitting TRBD2. The germline gives CDR1 SGHRS, CDR2 YFSETQ. The length of the CDR3 is 14 residues. V dropped 2 bases and J dropped 4; count of bases not matched to a gene: 2. The CDR3 sequence is CASSFSGGADTQYF. The CDR3 nucleotides are TGCGCCAGCAGCTTTAGCGGGGGTGCAGATACGCAGTATTTT.

This clone was recorded only once. CDR3 nucleotides: TGTGCCAGCTCACCCAAGGGAGAGACCCAGTACTTC. Encoded protein: CASSPKGETQYF. This chain connects TRBV18 to TRBJ2-5; D remains ambiguous. This CDR3 has 12 residues. Trimming stripped 3 bases from V and 4 bases from J, with 6 bases between. The germline CDR1 and CDR2 sequences are KGHSH and LQKENI. The variable domain in full, with the rest retrieved from reference TRBV18 and TRBJ2-5, is NAGVMQNPRHLVRRRGQEARLRCSPMKGHSHVYWYRQLPEEGLKFMVYLQKENIIDESGMPKERFSAEFPKEGPSILRIQQVVRGDSAAYFCASSPKGETQYFGPGTRLLVL.

Only one count was recorded for this clone. This chain connects TRBV10-3 to TRBJ2-7; 10 bases align to TRBD1. CDR3 length: 16 residues. CDR1 ENHRY and CDR2 SYGVKD come from the germline V gene. Trimming cost V 0 bases and J 5 bases; bases outside gene matches: 7. In nucleotides, the CDR3 is TGTGCCATCAGTGAGTCGAGGGGACAGGGGTCCGACGAGCAGTACTTC. It translates to CAISESRGQGSDEQYF.